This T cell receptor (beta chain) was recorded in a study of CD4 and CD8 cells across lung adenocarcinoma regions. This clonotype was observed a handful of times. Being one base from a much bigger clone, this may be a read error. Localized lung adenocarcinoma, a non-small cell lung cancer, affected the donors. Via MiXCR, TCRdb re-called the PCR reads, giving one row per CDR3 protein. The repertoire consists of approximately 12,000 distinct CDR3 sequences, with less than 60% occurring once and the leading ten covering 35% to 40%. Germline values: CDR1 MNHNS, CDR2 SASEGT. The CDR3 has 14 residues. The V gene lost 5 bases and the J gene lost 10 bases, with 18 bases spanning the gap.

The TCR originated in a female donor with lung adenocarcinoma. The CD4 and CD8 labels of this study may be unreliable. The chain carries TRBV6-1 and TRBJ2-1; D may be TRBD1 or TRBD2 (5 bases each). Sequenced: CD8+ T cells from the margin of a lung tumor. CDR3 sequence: CASSPGTGSYEQFF. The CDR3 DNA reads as TGTGCCAGCAGTCCCGGGACGGGCTCCTACGAGCAGTTCTTC.